The 15 T cell receptor beta chains presented below share a single source sample, sequenced in a study of CD8 T cells in Susac syndrome. Reverse transcription of roughly 0.5 to 1 ug RNA was carried out with random hexamers. TCRdb independently ran MiXCR on the immunoSEQ multiplex PCR reads; one entry per CDR3 protein. The table records more than 150,000 distinct CDR3 sequences, 90% to 95% of them present only once. Material for sequencing was CD4+ T cells from PBMCs. The source is a human donor with Susac syndrome.

This rearrangement joins TRBV7-9 to TRBJ2-3; the match to TRBD2 covers 10 bases. V shed 4 bases and J 6 bases; nucleotides not matched to a gene: 13. In germline, CDR1 is SEHNR, CDR2 FQNEAQ (reference sequence). This CDR3 has 17 amino acids. CDR3 nucleotide sequence: TGTGCCAGCAGCTCCGCCCCTCTAGCGGGGGCGCCCGATACGCAGTATTTT. Protein: CASSSAPLAGAPDTQYF. Full variable domain (remainder filled in from reference TRBV7-9 and TRBJ2-3): DTGVSQNPRHKITKRGQNVTFRCDPISEHNRLYWYRQTLGQGPEFLTYFQNEAQLEKSRLLSDRFSAERPKGSFSTLEIQRTEQGDSAMYLCASSSAPLAGAPDTQYFGPGTRLTVL.

This rearrangement joins TRBV5-1 to TRBJ2-3; 9 bases are a match to TRBD2. Germline CDR1 reads SGHRS; CDR2 reads YFSETQ. This CDR3 contains 15 residues. V shed 7 bases and J 5 bases; nucleotides not matched to a gene: 11. This chain's CDR3 is CASWGGGAAGDTQYF. CDR3 in DNA: TGCGCCAGCTGGGGCGGGGGGGCCGCCGGAGATACGCAGTATTTT.

The chain carries TRBV6-6 and TRBJ1-1; D might be TRBD1 (6 bases). Germline V gives CDR1 MNHNY, CDR2 SVGAGI (reference sequence). The CDR3 extends over 13 amino acids. Trimming took 6 bases from V and 11 from J, leaving 19 bases between them. CDR3 loop: CASRPTQGTRAFF. The CDR3 region has the DNA TGTGCCAGCAGACCAACGCAGGGGACGCGTGCTTTCTTT.

The V call is TRBV7-2, the J call TRBJ2-2; no clear D. Between the trimmed V and J ends, which lost 6 bases and 1 base, there was a span of 9 bases. The germline V gene has CDR1 SGHTA and CDR2 FQGNSA. The CDR3 extends over 14 amino acids. CDR3 sequence (DNA): TGTGCCAGCAGATACGACAAGAACACCGGGGAGCTGTTTTTT. The encoded protein is CASRYDKNTGELFF.

The chain has TRBV29-1 and TRBJ2-1, with 8 bases aligning to TRBD1. The CDR3 sequence is 14 residues long. V trimming: 2 bases; J trimming: 5 bases; junction bases outside the gene matches: 5. From germline, CDR1 is SQVTM and CDR2 ANQGSEA. The CDR3 bases are TGCAGCGTTGAACGGACAGGGCTGAACAATGAGCAGTTCTTC. This encodes CSVERTGLNNEQFF.

This sequence joins TRBV3-1 and TRBJ2-1, with D possibly TRBD1 on 5 matching bases. CDR3 length: 15 residues. Trimming took off 0 bases at V and 15 bases at J, with 21 bases between the two ends. The germline V gene has CDR1 LGHDT and CDR2 YNNKEL (reference sequence). The CDR3 spells CASSQEGVRWAGWFF. The CDR3 region has the DNA TGTGCCAGCAGCCAAGAAGGGGTTCGTTGGGCCGGCTGGTTCTTC.

This chain uses TRBV18 with TRBJ1-5, with D uncertain. There are 12 residues in the CDR3. The germline V gene encodes CDR1 KGHSH and CDR2 LQKENI. V dropped 2 bases and J dropped 7 bases, with 6 bases sitting between them. The DNA for the CDR3 is TGTGCCAGCTCACCAAGCCCCCAGCCCCAGCATTTT. It is translated as CASSPSPQPQHF.

The chain links TRBV10-3 to TRBJ1-1; no clear D. CDR1 and CDR2 (germline): ENHRY, SYGVKD. CDR3 size: 11 residues. With 4 bases removed from V and 5 bases from J, the gap between germline ends came to 5 bases. CDR3 nucleotides: TGTGCCATCAGTGTAGAGACTGAAGCTTTCTTT. Its translation: CAISVETEAFF.

The chain is built from TRBV28 and TRBJ2-7, with D maybe TRBD2 (6 bases). This CDR3 has 15 amino acids. Germline CDR1 and CDR2: MDHEN and SYDVKM. V was clipped by 5 bases and J by 2 bases, with 16 bases between them. This CDR3 reads CASSPGGSTAYEQYF. The CDR3 DNA sequence: TGTGCCAGCAGTCCTGGAGGGTCCACTGCCTACGAGCAGTACTTC.

The genes are TRBV7-8 and TRBJ2-4; 7 bases match TRBD1. Trimming cost V 4 bases and J 6 bases; bases outside gene matches: 9. Germline V gives CDR1 SGHVS, CDR2 FQNEAQ. The CDR3 runs 15 residues. Here the CDR3 DNA reads TGTGCCAGCAGCTCCCTCAAAGGGGGCACAAACATTCAGTACTTC. This codes for CASSSLKGGTNIQYF. The whole variable domain, filled in from reference TRBV7-8 and TRBJ2-4, reads GAGVSQSPRYKVAKRGQDVALRCDPISGHVSLFWYQQALGQGPEFLTYFQNEAQLDKSGLPSDRFFAERPEGSVSTLKIQRTQQEDSAVYLCASSSLKGGTNIQYFGAGTRLSVL.

The chain employs TRBV3-1 and TRBJ1-6; 9 bases align to TRBD1. The V gene's germline CDR1 is LGHDT and CDR2 YNNKEL (reference sequence). This CDR3 has 16 amino acids. V gave up 0 bases and J gave up 9 bases; unmatched junction bases: 6. CDR3 in DNA: TGTGCCAGCAGCCAAGAAACTACAGGGGGCGGTTCACCCCTCCACTTT. Translated: CASSQETTGGGSPLHF.

The chain has TRBV5-1 and TRBJ1-1, with no clear D. The germline V gene has CDR1 SGHRS and CDR2 YFSETQ. The CDR3 spans 14 residues. V lost 4 bases and J 4 bases, leaving 14 bases between the germline ends. The CDR3 region is CASSQLAEGTEAFF. The CDR3 nucleotides are TGCGCCAGCAGCCAGCTCGCTGAGGGCACTGAAGCTTTCTTT.

This chain uses TRBV29-1 with TRBJ2-7; D remains ambiguous. The germline gives CDR1 SQVTM, CDR2 ANQGSEA. This CDR3 spans 11 amino acids. Trimming pared 5 bases from V and 0 bases from J, leaving 5 bases between. The CDR3, as DNA: TGCAGCGTTTCAGACTCCTACGAGCAGTACTTC. This sequence encodes CSVSDSYEQYF.

This chain uses TRBV9 with TRBJ2-1; tentative D call: TRBD1 (6 bases). Germline V gene lookup returns CDR1 SGDLS and CDR2 YYNGEE. Trimming left V 4 bases short and J 6 bases short, with 20 bases between. This CDR3 has 16 amino acids. CDR3 DNA: TGTGCCAGCAGCCCTAGGACAGCCCAAGATCTCAATGAGCAGTTCTTC. This codes for CASSPRTAQDLNEQFF.

The chain has TRBV29-1 and TRBJ2-1; D possibly uses TRBD1 or TRBD2 (6 bases each). The CDR3 runs 15 residues. V gave up 1 base and J gave up 0 bases, with 10 bases separating them. Germline V CDR1 and CDR2: SQVTM, ANQGSEA. In DNA form, the CDR3 reads TGCAGCGTTGAAGGGGGGGCCGGCTCCTACAATGAGCAGTTCTTC. Its translation is CSVEGGAGSYNEQFF.